Shown below are 19 T cell receptor beta chains from a single sample sequenced in a study of T-cell memory formation after mild COVID-19. Each CDR3 protein is one row after TCRdb ran MiXCR on the 5' RACE reads. The data show fewer than 15,000 distinct CDR3 sequences, with around 12% seen just once and 49% held by the top ten. The material sequenced was PBMCs or a T cell subset sorted from them (not recorded which). These receptors originate from an adult woman who had mild COVID-19 (a few samples of this study predate the infection). Cell type and time point are not known.

The chain carries TRBV18 and TRBJ1-2, with TRBD1 identical over 7 bases. The CDR3 contains 15 residues. J was trimmed by 6 bases and V by 5 bases; bases with no gene match: 12. CDR1 is KGHSH and CDR2 is LQKENI in the germline V gene. The CDR3 region has the DNA TGTGCCAGCTCAGAGTGGAGGCAGGGGGATGATGGCTACACCTTC. This gives the protein CASSEWRQGDDGYTF.

This clonotype showed up many times. The V call is TRBV27, the J call TRBJ2-7; 8 bases are shared with TRBD1. This CDR3 is built from 14 residues. The V gene end was trimmed by 4 bases and the J gene end by 0 bases; junction bases not matched to a gene: 2. Germline CDR1 MNHEY, CDR2 SMNVEV (reference sequence). In nucleotides, the CDR3 is TGTGCCAGCAGTTGGACAGGGAGCTCCTACGAGCAGTACTTC. This sequence encodes CASSWTGSSYEQYF.

In its sample, this clonotype was seen many times. This sequence joins TRBV5-4 and TRBJ2-3; D gene uncertain. The CDR3 has 17 amino acids. CDR1 is SGHNT, CDR2 YYREEE, per germline (reference sequence). V dropped 1 base and J dropped 3 bases, with 18 bases sitting between them. This CDR3 is CASSLSELRHGTDTQYF. The CDR3 DNA is TGTGCCAGCAGCTTGTCAGAGTTGAGACATGGGACAGATACGCAGTATTTT.

This clonotype was observed many times. V gene TRBV7-9 combines with J gene TRBJ1-3; D may be TRBD1 (5 bases). CDR3 size: 16 residues. In germline, CDR1 is SEHNR, CDR2 FQNEAQ (reference sequence). The V end was cut by 0 bases, the J end by 0 bases, with 9 bases between. The CDR3 DNA follows: TGTGCCAGCAGCTTAGCACCGGGACTCTCTGGAAACACCATATATTTT. This encodes CASSLAPGLSGNTIYF.

At least ten counts were recorded for this clonotype. The chain employs TRBV15 and TRBJ2-5; D not resolved. V was pared by 0 bases and J by 5 bases, with 7 bases between. The CDR3 runs to 13 residues. Germline CDR1 is LNHNV and CDR2 is YYDKDF (reference sequence). The CDR3 region is CATSRDNLETQYF. DNA of the CDR3: TGTGCCACCAGCAGAGATAATTTGGAGACCCAGTACTTC. Supplemented by reference TRBV15 and TRBJ2-5, the full variable domain reads DAMVIQNPRYQVTQFGKPVTLSCSQTLNHNVMYWYQQKSSQAPKLLFHYYDKDFNNEADTPDNFQSRRPNTSFCFLDIRSPGLGDTAMYLCATSRDNLETQYFGPGTRLLVL.

This clonotype was seen ten or more times. The rearrangement links TRBV5-1 to TRBJ2-7, with TRBD2 identical over 7 bases. The V and J ends lost 3 bases and 6 bases, in that order; junction bases with no gene match: 3. CDR3 size: 12 residues. The germline CDR1 and CDR2 sequences are SGHRS and YFSETQ. CDR3 coding DNA: TGCGCCAGCAGCTCGGGGGGACCCGAGCAGTACTTC. It yields the protein CASSSGGPEQYF.

This clonotype appeared many times. V usage is TRBV5-4 and J usage is TRBJ1-5; D is perhaps TRBD1 (6 bases). This CDR3 has 15 amino acids. Trimming removed 3 bases at V and 4 bases at J, with 14 bases between. Germline V gives CDR1 SGHNT, CDR2 YYREEE (reference sequence). The CDR3 here is CASSSGGGLNQPQHF. The DNA of the CDR3 is TGTGCCAGCAGCTCGGGCGGGGGCCTAAATCAGCCCCAGCATTTT.

This clonotype was seen at least ten times. The chain carries TRBV3-1 and TRBJ2-2; possibly TRBD1 for D (6 bases). The CDR3 is made up of 15 amino acids. The V gene lost 3 bases and the J gene lost 6 bases, with 14 bases spanning the gap. The germline CDR1 and CDR2 sequences are LGHDT and YNNKEL (reference sequence). CDR3 DNA: TGTGCCAGCAGCCATCAGGGTAGGGGGTCCGGGGAGCTGTTTTTT. This sequence encodes CASSHQGRGSGELFF.

This clonotype was recorded many times. The DNA of the CDR3 is TGTGCCAGCAGCTTGGGGACAGCCTATGGCTACACCTTC. Amino acid sequence: CASSLGTAYGYTF. This chain uses TRBV5-6 with TRBJ1-2, with a possible D match to TRBD1 (6 bases). This CDR3 has 13 amino acids. V was pared by 0 bases and J by 4 bases, with 7 bases between. Germline V gene lookup returns CDR1 SGHDT and CDR2 YYEEEE.

The chain employs TRBV12-3 or TRBV12-4 and TRBJ2-7; D might be TRBD1 (6 bases). Trimming pared 5 bases from V and 2 bases from J, leaving 13 bases between. CDR3 length: 14 amino acids. The CDR3 DNA reads as TGTGCCAGCAGTCTCTACCGGGACACCTACGAGCAGTACTTC. This sequence encodes CASSLYRDTYEQYF.

The chain carries TRBV20-1 and TRBJ2-1, with D perhaps assigned TRBD1 or TRBD2 (6 bases each). The length of the CDR3 is 15 residues. The V end was cut by 1 base, the J end by 2 bases, with 12 bases between. The V gene's germline CDR1 is DFQATT and CDR2 SNEGSKA (reference sequence). CDR3 sequence (DNA): TGCAGTGCTAGAGCCGAGGAGGGGGCCTACAATGAGCAGTTCTTC. Protein: CSARAEEGAYNEQFF.

This clonotype was seen a handful of times. The chain has TRBV7-9 and TRBJ1-5; D is undetermined. CDR3 size: 13 residues. The germline V and J ends were trimmed by 5 bases and 9 bases, with 14 bases remaining between them. Germline CDR1 and CDR2: SEHNR and FQNEAQ (reference sequence). CDR3 in DNA: TGTGCCAGCAGCCCTCTGGCCTGGGGGCCCCAGCATTTT. Translation: CASSPLAWGPQHF.

This clonotype has a count of ten or more. CDR3 coding DNA: TGTGCCAGCAGGCAGGAAGCGGAGATCTACGAGCAGTACTTC. Its translation: CASRQEAEIYEQYF. The V gene is TRBV4-2, the J gene TRBJ2-7, with a weak D call TRBD2 (5 bases). The V and J ends lost 6 bases and 3 bases respectively, with 15 bases between them. The germline CDR1 and CDR2 sequences are LGHNA and YNFKEQ. CDR3 length: 14 residues.

This clonotype has at least ten counts. V usage is TRBV16 and J usage is TRBJ2-1; unclear D gene. This CDR3 is built from 13 residues. Germline V lookup: CDR1 KGHSY, CDR2 FQNENV. V lost 0 bases and J 6 bases, leaving 6 bases between the germline ends. The CDR3 region is CASSQSTGNEQFF. The CDR3 nucleotides read TGTGCCAGCAGCCAATCGACGGGCAATGAGCAGTTCTTC.

This clonotype was observed at least ten times. The rearrangement uses TRBV29-1 and TRBJ2-7, with D tentatively TRBD2 (5 bases). The V end lost 7 bases, the J end lost 1 base, and 14 bases lay between the germline ends. CDR3 size: 13 residues. Germline-derived CDR1 and CDR2 are SQVTM and ANQGSEA. CDR3 region: CSAWTHRSYEQYF. In DNA form, the CDR3 reads TGCAGCGCCTGGACTCACCGGTCCTACGAGCAGTACTTC.

This clonotype was observed many times. The chain joins TRBV5-6 to TRBJ2-5; possibly TRBD2 for D (7 bases). The CDR3 has 15 residues. Trimming cost V 4 bases and J 1 base, with 14 bases left between them. Germline V gene sequence: CDR1 SGHDT, CDR2 YYEEEE. The CDR3 DNA sequence: TGTGCCAGCAGCCCCGAGGGGGGGGTCCAAGAGACCCAGTACTTC. Amino acid sequence: CASSPEGGVQETQYF.

This clonotype showed up many times. V is TRBV18 and J is TRBJ1-2, with D perhaps TRBD1 (5 bases). The CDR3 is 14 residues long. Germline lookup yields CDR1 KGHSH and CDR2 LQKENI. Trimming removed 6 bases at V and 7 bases at J, with 18 bases between. The CDR3 DNA reads as TGTGCCAGCTCCCCCCCCGCCGGGGCAGGTGGCTACACCTTC. Its protein product is CASSPPAGAGGYTF.

In its sample, this clonotype was seen many times. This chain joins TRBV23-1 and TRBJ2-7, with unresolved D. TRBV23-1 has ORF status, its function being uncertain. The V and J ends lost 4 bases and 1 base respectively, with 5 bases between them. This CDR3 contains 12 residues. The CDR3 reads CASSLTSYEQYF. The CDR3 DNA reads as TGCGCCAGCAGTCTTACATCCTACGAGCAGTACTTC.

This clonotype was detected ten times or more. The J gene is TRBJ2-7, the V gene TRBV5-1, with D possibly TRBD1 on 5 matching bases. Trimming took 5 bases from V and 0 from J, leaving 9 bases between them. The CDR3 runs 13 residues. CDR1 and CDR2 from the germline V gene are SGHRS and YFSETQ. Here the CDR3 reads CASSRTSSYEQYF. The CDR3 DNA reads TGCGCCAGCAGTCGGACATCCTCCTACGAGCAGTACTTC.